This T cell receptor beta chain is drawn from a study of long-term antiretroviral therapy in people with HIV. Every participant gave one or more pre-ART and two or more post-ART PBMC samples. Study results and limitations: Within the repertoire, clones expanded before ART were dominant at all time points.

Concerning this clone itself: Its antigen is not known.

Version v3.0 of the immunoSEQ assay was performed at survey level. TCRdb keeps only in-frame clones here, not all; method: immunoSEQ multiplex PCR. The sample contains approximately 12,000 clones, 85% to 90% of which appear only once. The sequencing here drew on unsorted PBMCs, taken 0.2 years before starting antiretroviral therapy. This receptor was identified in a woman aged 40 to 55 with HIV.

CDR3 in DNA: TGCGCCAGCAGCCAAGATTGGGGGGCGGGCACTGAAGCTTTCTTT. Protein product: CASSQDWGAGTEAFF. V gene TRBV4-1 combines with J gene TRBJ1-1, with D tentatively TRBD1 (6 bases). Germline CDR1 reads MGHRA; CDR2 reads YSYEKL. Trimming removed 0 bases at V and 4 bases at J, with 12 bases between. CDR3 size: 15 residues.